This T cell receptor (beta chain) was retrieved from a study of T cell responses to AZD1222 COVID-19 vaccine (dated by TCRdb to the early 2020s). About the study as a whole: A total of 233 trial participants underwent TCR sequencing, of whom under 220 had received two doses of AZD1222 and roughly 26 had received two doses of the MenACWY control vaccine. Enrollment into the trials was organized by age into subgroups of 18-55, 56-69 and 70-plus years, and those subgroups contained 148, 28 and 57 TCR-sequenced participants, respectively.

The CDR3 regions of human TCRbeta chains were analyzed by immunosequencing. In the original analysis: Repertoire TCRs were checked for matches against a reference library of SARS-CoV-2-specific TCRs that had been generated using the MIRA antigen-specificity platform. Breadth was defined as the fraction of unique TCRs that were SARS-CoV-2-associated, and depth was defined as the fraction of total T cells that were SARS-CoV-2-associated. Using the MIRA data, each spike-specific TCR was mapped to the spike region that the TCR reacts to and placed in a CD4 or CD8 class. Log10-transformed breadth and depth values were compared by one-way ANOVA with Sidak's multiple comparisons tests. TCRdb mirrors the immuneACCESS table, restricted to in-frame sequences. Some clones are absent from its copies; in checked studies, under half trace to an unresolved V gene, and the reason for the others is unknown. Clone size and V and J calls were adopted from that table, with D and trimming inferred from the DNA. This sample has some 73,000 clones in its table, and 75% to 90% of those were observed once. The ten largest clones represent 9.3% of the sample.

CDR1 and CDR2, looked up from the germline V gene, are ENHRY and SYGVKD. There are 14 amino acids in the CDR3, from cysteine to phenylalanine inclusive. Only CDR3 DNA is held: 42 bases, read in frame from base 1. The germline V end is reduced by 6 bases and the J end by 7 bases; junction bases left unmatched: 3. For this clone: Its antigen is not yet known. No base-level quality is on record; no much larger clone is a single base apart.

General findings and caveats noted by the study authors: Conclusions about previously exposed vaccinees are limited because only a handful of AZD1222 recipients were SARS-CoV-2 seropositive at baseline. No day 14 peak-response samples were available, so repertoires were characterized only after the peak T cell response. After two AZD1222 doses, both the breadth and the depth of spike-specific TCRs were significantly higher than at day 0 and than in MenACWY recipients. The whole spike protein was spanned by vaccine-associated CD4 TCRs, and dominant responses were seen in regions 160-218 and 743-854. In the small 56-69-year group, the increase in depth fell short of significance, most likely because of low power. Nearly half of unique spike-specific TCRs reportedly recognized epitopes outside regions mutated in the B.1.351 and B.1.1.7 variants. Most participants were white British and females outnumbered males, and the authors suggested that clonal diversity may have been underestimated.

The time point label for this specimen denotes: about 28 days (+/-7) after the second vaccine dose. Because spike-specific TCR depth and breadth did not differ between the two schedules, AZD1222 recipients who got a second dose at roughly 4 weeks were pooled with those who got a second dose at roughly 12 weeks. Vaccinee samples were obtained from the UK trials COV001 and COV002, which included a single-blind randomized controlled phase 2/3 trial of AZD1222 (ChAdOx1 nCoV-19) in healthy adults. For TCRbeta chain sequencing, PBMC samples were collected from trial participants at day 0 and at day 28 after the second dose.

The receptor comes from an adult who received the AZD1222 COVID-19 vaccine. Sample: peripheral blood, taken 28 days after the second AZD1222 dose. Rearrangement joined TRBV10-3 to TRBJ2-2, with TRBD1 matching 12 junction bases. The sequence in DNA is TGTGCCATCAGGGGACAGGGGGCGCACGGGGAGCTGTTTTTT. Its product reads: CAIRGQGAHGELFF.